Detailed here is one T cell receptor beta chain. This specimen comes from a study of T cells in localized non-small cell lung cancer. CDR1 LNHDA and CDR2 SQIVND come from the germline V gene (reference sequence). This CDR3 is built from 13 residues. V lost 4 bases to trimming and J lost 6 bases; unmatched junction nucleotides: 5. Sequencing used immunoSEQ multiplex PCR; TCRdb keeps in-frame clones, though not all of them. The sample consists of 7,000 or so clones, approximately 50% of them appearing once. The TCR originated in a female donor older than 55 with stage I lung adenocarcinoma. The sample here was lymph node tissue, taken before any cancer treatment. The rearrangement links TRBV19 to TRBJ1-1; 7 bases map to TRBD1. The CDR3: CASSKTGPSEAFF. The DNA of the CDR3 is TGTGCCAGTAGTAAGACAGGGCCGTCTGAAGCTTTCTTT.